This T cell receptor (beta chain) was recorded in a study of shared clonotypes between healthy human individuals. Study-wide results and caveats: Some naive CD4 clonotypes, roughly 5%, turned up in common across a few donors. Only blood samples were collected, and tissue repertoires likely differ. Rarefaction revealed incomplete sorted-subset sequencing despite large depth.

Terminally differentiated effector memory CD45RA+ cells were excluded by CCR7 positive selection of CD45RO-negative cells. Assay used: immunoSEQ multiplex PCR; TCRdb lists only in-frame clones, some missing. The table lists roughly 2,000,000 clones, over 85% of them singletons. With regard to this clone: Its antigen remains unknown.

This clonotype was sampled from a man aged 18 to 30 in good health. Some clones in this sample may be carry-over from other donors' samples. Material for sequencing was naive CD8+ T cells from PBMCs.

The CDR3 region is CASSFGATENYGYTF. The CDR3 DNA is TGTGCCAGCAGCTTCGGGGCGACAGAGAACTATGGCTACACCTTC. The V call is TRBV5-4, the J call TRBJ1-2; tentative D call: TRBD1 (5 bases). CDR1 is SGHNT and CDR2 is YYREEE in the germline V gene (reference sequence). The length of the CDR3 is 15 residues. Trimming pared 2 bases from V and 2 bases from J, leaving 13 bases between.